This T cell receptor beta chain was identified during a study of blood T cell repertoires in COVID-19 (TCRdb year 2020). About the full investigation: Samples from collaborators originated in the United States, Italy and Spain and spanned both the acute and convalescent phases of COVID-19. A freely available public database, intended as a resource for researchers studying the immune response to SARS-CoV-2, is where the repertoires were released. Sample metadata almost always included a de-identified subject ID, COVID-19 status, age in years and sex. The dataset comprised deeply sampled blood TCRbeta repertoires from subjects exposed to, actively infected with, or recovered from COVID-19. The material from the prospective study consisted of cDNA or gDNA derived from T cells, B-cell-depleted T cells, or PBMCs. HLA class I and class II types, where available, came from metadata supplied by the sample provider rather than from assay-based typing. Samples were obtained from the ongoing ImmuneRACE study (first 160 participants) and from 1,000 to 1,500 subjects provided by 6 global collaborators.

The collaborating institutions used their own protocols to collect whole blood in K2EDTA tubes. Collaborator samples were shipped for TCRbeta analysis as frozen whole blood, isolated PBMCs, or DNA extracted from either sample type. Points the paper makes about the study in general: How much clinical and demographic metadata was included differed by source and by participant, and the metadata was provided uncurated.

TCRbeta CDR3 regions were amplified from genomic DNA using the immunoSEQ Assay, a bias-controlled multiplex PCR. The original methods were these. Nucleated cell counts per sample were estimated from amplification of reference gene primers within the assay. To quantify the absolute abundance of each unique TCRbeta CDR3 rearrangement, sequence reads were collapsed and filtered. Productive Simpson clonality was computed per sample as the square root of Simpson's diversity index over productive rearrangements. As stored in TCRdb, this immuneACCESS dataset retains in-frame rearrangements with V and J assigned. A fraction of the clones does not appear; measured against another copy, unresolved V genes explain less than half of the discrepancy, and the remainder lacks a known reason. The V and J calls and clone size are taken from that table; D and trimming were inferred from the DNA. In all, the sample holds more than 65,000 clones, and around 85% of those were seen once. The top ten constitute about 4.6% of the sample.

In the germline V gene (reference sequence), CDR1 corresponds to LGHDT and CDR2 to YNNKEL. The CDR3 starts with the cysteine, ends with the phenylalanine, and has 15 residues. Only the CDR3 region is kept as DNA, spanning 45 bases read in frame from base 1. V is pruned by 4 bases and J by 5 bases, leaving 5 bases of the junction without a gene match. As concerns this clone: Its antigen is still unknown. Per-base qualities were not stored, and no clone one base away is much larger.

The TCR comes from a man older than 75 with acute or convalescent COVID-19. This chain joins TRBV3-1 (or the pseudogene TRBV3-2) to TRBJ1-4, with 9 middle bases fitting TRBD1. Sequenced sample: peripheral blood. The base sequence is TGTGCCAGCAGCCCTTCCGGACAGGGGAATGAAAAACTGTTTTTT. Protein translation: CASSPSGQGNEKLFF.